The rows below give T cell receptor beta chains drawn from one sample of a study of T cells after yellow fever vaccination. One entry per CDR3 protein results from TCRdb running MiXCR on the 5' RACE reads. This table has some 350,000 distinct CDR3 sequences, approximately 4.2% appearing once. The sample in question was PBMCs, obtained 5 days after the yellow fever booster vaccination. The origin of the receptors is a young man who received the YFV17D yellow fever vaccine. Both conserved end residues are part of each CDR3. The D gene is left open where the match is weak. Clone size is shown for a subset of rows, as once, few, many or a class of expanded clone.

j_call v_call d_call clone_size cdr3_nt cdr3_aa
TRBJ2-5 TRBV5-1 . many TGCGCCAGCAGCTTGGACAGGGCTAGCGGAGAGACCCAGTACTTC CASSLDRASGETQYF
TRBJ1-1 TRBV6-6 . few TGTGCCAGCAGTTCCCATGCAGGGAACACTGAAGCTTTCTTT CASSSHAGNTEAFF
TRBJ1-4 TRBV5-4 TRBD1 few TGTGCCAGCAGCTCGGGACAGTTGACTAATGAAAAACTGTTTTTT CASSSGQLTNEKLFF
TRBJ1-2 TRBV4-3 TRBD1 many TGCGCCAGCAGCCAAGATTTCGCAGGGGGCTTTTATGGCTACACCTTC CASSQDFAGGFYGYTF
TRBJ1-6 TRBV7-2 . . TGTGCCAGCAGCTTCGGGACTTCCCCCCTCCACTTT CASSFGTSPLHF
TRBJ1-1 TRBV6-5 . few TGTGCCAGCAGTTACTCGACAGGCCCCATGAACACTGAAGCTTTCTTT CASSYSTGPMNTEAFF
TRBJ2-2 TRBV7-2 . once TGTGCCAGCAGCTTTTGGACAGCCACCGGGGAGCTGTTTTTT CASSFWTATGELFF
TRBJ2-1 TRBV20-1 . many TGCAGTGCTAGAGATCTTAACTACAATGAGCAGTTCTTC CSARDLNYNEQFF
TRBJ1-1 TRBV30 . few TGTGCCTGGAGTGCCTGGGGGGCGCTAACTGAAGCTTTCTTT CAWSAWGALTEAFF
TRBJ1-2 TRBV12-3/TRBV12-4 . few TGTGCCAGCAGTTTTCGACAGGCCCCCGCCTACACCTTC CASSFRQAPAYTF
TRBJ1-4 TRBV18 TRBD1 . TGTGCCAGCTCACCTCTTACAGGGGAGGGCGAAAAACTGTTTTTT CASSPLTGEGEKLFF
TRBJ1-2 TRBV12-3/TRBV12-4 TRBD1 . TGTGCCAGCAGTACAGGGGGCCCGAGGTATGGCTACACCTTC CASSTGGPRYGYTF
TRBJ1-4 TRBV5-1 TRBD1 . TGCGCCAGCAGCTTAAGGACAGGGACTAATGAAAAACTGTTTTTT CASSLRTGTNEKLFF
TRBJ2-3 TRBV7-8 TRBD2 many TGTGCCAGCAGCCGATGGCCGAGACTTGCCGGGGGGGATACGCAGTATTTT CASSRWPRLAGGDTQYF
TRBJ2-7 TRBV20-1 . few TGCAGTGCTTCGGTCTCCCCAGCCAGGGGAGCGCCCTACGAGCAGTACTTC CSASVSPARGAPYEQYF
TRBJ2-1 TRBV6-2/TRBV6-3 . many TGTGCCAGCGAACCGGAGGCATACTACAATGAGCAGTTCTTC CASEPEAYYNEQFF
TRBJ1-2 TRBV9 . . TGTGCCAGCAGCGCGGGTGATGGCTACACCTTC CASSAGDGYTF
TRBJ2-5 TRBV29-1 . many TGCAGCGCAGTCAGAGGGATTGGGAGAGAGACCCAGTACTTC CSAVRGIGRETQYF
TRBJ2-5 TRBV12-3/TRBV12-4 . many TGTGCCAGCAAAAAAGACAGCCAAGAGACCCAGTACTTC CASKKDSQETQYF
TRBJ2-2 TRBV2 . . TGTGCCAGCAGTGAGGAGACCGGGGAGCTGTTTTTT CASSEETGELFF
TRBJ2-1 TRBV19 . many TGTGCCAGTGTCGGACAAATGAGCTCCTACAATGAGCAGTTCTTC CASVGQMSSYNEQFF
TRBJ1-4 TRBV5-1 . . TGCGCCAGCAGAGGCGGAGAGTTTAATGAAAAACTGTTTTTT CASRGGEFNEKLFF
TRBJ2-3 TRBV7-2 TRBD1 few TGTGCCAGCAGCCTTACCTGGACAGGGTGGACAGATACGCAGTATTTT CASSLTWTGWTDTQYF
TRBJ1-1 TRBV7-2 . . TGTGCCAGCAGCTTAGAGGACAGACGAGCTTTCTTT CASSLEDRRAFF
TRBJ2-5 TRBV19 TRBD1 many TGTGCCAGTAGTGGGGACAGCCAAGAGACCCAGTACTTC CASSGDSQETQYF